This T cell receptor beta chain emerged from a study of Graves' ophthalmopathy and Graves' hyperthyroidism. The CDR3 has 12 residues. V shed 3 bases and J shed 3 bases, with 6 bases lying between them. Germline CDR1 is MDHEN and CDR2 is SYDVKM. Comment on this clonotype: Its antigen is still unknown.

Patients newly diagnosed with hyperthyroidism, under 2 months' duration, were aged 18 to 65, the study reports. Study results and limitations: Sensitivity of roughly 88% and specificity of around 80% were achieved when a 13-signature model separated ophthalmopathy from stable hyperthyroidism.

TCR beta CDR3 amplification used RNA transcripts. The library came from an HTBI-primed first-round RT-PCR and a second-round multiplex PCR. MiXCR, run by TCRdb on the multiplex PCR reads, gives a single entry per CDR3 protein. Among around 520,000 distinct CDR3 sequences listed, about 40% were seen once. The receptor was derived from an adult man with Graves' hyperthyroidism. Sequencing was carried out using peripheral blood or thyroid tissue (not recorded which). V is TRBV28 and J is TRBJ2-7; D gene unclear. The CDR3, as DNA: TGTGCCAGCAGTTTTGGGATCTACGAGCAGTACTTC. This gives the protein CASSFGIYEQYF.